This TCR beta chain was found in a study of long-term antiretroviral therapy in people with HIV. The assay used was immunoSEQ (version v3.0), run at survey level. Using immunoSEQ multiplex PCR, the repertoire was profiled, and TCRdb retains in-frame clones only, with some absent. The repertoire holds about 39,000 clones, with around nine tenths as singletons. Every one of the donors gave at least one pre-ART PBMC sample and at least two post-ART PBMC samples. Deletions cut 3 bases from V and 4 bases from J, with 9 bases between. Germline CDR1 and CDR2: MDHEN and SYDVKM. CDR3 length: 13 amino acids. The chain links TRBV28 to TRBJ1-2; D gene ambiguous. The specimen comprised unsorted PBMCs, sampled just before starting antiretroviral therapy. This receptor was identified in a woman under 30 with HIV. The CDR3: CASSFLGGYGYTF. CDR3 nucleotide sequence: TGTGCCAGCAGTTTCCTGGGAGGCTATGGCTACACCTTC.